The 13 T cell receptor beta chains presented below share a single source sample, sequenced in a study of identical twins (dated by TCRdb to about 2016). Library preparation used 5' RACE. Instrument used: Illumina HiSeq 2000. TCRdb reprocessed the public reads (quality trimming at Q25 with fastp, clone calling with MiXCR) and kept in-frame beta chains. Rows with a matching CDR3 protein are joined into one entry that keeps the most common DNA and genes. For this sample the table gives around 1.7 million distinct CDR3 sequences, of which around 33% were detected only once. Clones ranked in the top ten supply less than 0.35% of the sample. The sequenced material came from cord blood. These receptors were collected from a newborn girl in good health.

This clonotype has only a few counts. V gene TRBV12-3 or TRBV12-4 combines with J gene TRBJ1-5; D gene unclear. V shed 6 bases and J shed 7 bases, with 16 bases lying between them. There are 14 residues in the CDR3. The CDR3 region is CASREEWREQPQHF. In DNA, the CDR3 is TGTGCCAGCAGGGAGGAGTGGCGGGAGCAGCCCCAGCATTTT.

The chain joins TRBV5-1 to TRBJ2-2; no reliable D call. V was cut by 7 bases and J by 0 bases, with 10 bases left in between. There are 14 residues in the CDR3. Germline loops: CDR1 SGHRS, CDR2 YFSETQ. CDR3 region: CASQAAANTGELFF. The CDR3 nucleotides read TGCGCCAGCCAGGCAGCCGCGAACACCGGGGAGCTGTTTTTT. Full variable domain (remainder filled in from reference TRBV5-1 and TRBJ2-2): KAGVTQTPRYLIKTRGQQVTLSCSPISGHRSVSWYQQTPGQGLQFLFEYFSETQRNKGNFPGRFSGRQFSNSRSEMNVSTLELGDSALYLCASQAAANTGELFFGEGSRLTVL.

The rearrangement uses TRBV18 and TRBJ1-5; D not certain. There are 14 residues in the CDR3. Germline V lookup: CDR1 KGHSH, CDR2 LQKENI. The V and J ends lost 2 bases and 3 bases respectively, with 8 bases between them. The CDR3 nucleotides are TGTGCCAGCTCACCAGGAGGGAACAATCAGCCCCAGCATTTT. Its translation: CASSPGGNNQPQHF.

The CDR3 sequence is CASSPHPGQGIHGYTF. DNA of the CDR3: TGTGCCAGCAGCCCCCACCCGGGACAGGGGATCCACGGCTACACCTTC. The rearrangement uses TRBV7-9 and TRBJ1-2; TRBD1 matches 10 bases. This CDR3 has 16 residues. Germline V gene lookup returns CDR1 SEHNR and CDR2 FQNEAQ (reference sequence). The trim removed 5 bases at V and 8 bases at J, leaving 14 bases unmatched.

The chain combines TRBV4-2 with TRBJ2-6; D uncertain. Trimming took off 0 bases at V and 0 bases at J, with 12 bases between the two ends. The CDR3 contains 18 residues. Germline V gives CDR1 LGHNA, CDR2 YNFKEQ. CDR3 nucleotides: TGTGCCAGCAGCCAAGAAACCCTAGATCGCTCTGGGGCCAACGTCCTGACTTTC. As protein: CASSQETLDRSGANVLTF.

The chain recombines TRBV6-2 or TRBV6-3 with TRBJ2-3, with TRBD2 identical over 14 bases. V shed 2 bases and J 5 bases; nucleotides not matched to a gene: 6. CDR1 is MNHEY and CDR2 is SVGEGT in the germline V gene. The length of the CDR3 is 17 residues. The CDR3 DNA sequence: TGTGCCAGCAGTTACCGCCAGGGACTAGCGGGAGTAGATACGCAGTATTTT. Protein sequence: CASSYRQGLAGVDTQYF.

The genes are TRBV4-2 and TRBJ2-1; possibly TRBD2 for D (6 bases). The CDR3 loop spans 17 amino acids. The germline V and J ends were trimmed by 0 bases and 2 bases, with 14 bases remaining between them. Germline assignment: CDR1 LGHNA and CDR2 YNFKEQ. CDR3 nucleotide sequence: TGTGCCAGCAGCCAAGATGGAAGGACTATACCCTACAATGAGCAGTTCTTC. Translating gives CASSQDGRTIPYNEQFF.

The rearrangement links TRBV2 to TRBJ2-2; D is unresolved. CDR3 size: 18 residues. V was pared by 1 base and J by 1 base, with 16 bases between. The germline CDR1 and CDR2 sequences are SNHLY and FYNNEI. CDR3 nucleotide sequence: TGTGCCAGCAGTGAAGGTTATTTGGCAGGCTGGAACACCGGGGAGCTGTTTTTT. This codes for CASSEGYLAGWNTGELFF. The whole variable domain, remainder taken from reference TRBV2 and TRBJ2-2, is EPEVTQTPSHQVTQMGQEVILRCVPISNHLYFYWYRQILGQKVEFLVSFYNNEISEKSEIFDDQFSVERPDGSNFTLKIRSTKLEDSAMYFCASSEGYLAGWNTGELFFGEGSRLTVL.

The rearrangement joins TRBV10-3 to TRBJ2-1; D might be TRBD1 (5 bases). The V gene lost 2 bases and the J gene lost 4 bases, with 6 bases spanning the gap. The germline V gene encodes CDR1 ENHRY and CDR2 SYGVKD. The CDR3 length is 13 residues. CDR3 amino acids: CAISEAGYNEQFF. CDR3 nucleotide sequence: TGTGCCATCAGTGAGGCAGGGTACAATGAGCAGTTCTTC.

This chain links TRBV24-1 with TRBJ2-7, with unresolved D. There are 13 residues in the CDR3. In germline, CDR1 is KGHDR, CDR2 SFDVKD. The germline V and J ends were trimmed by 5 bases and 1 base, with 8 bases remaining between them. CDR3 protein: CATSGGGSYEQYF. Written as DNA, the CDR3 is TGTGCCACCAGTGGGGGTGGATCCTACGAGCAGTACTTC.

This clonotype was counted a few times. This chain uses TRBV20-1 with TRBJ2-7; TRBD2 agrees at 9 bases. After removal of 0 bases from V and 0 bases from J, the junction contained 3 bases not matched to a gene. This CDR3 contains 15 residues. Germline V gives CDR1 DFQATT, CDR2 SNEGSKA (reference sequence). CDR3 loop: CSAREGSGSSYEQYF. The CDR3 DNA reads as TGCAGTGCTAGAGAGGGTAGCGGGAGCTCCTACGAGCAGTACTTC.

The chain is built from TRBV28 and TRBJ2-3; unclear D gene. The CDR3 contains 17 residues. Trimming shortened V by 6 bases and J by 0 bases, and 19 bases separated the two germline ends. Germline V gene sequence: CDR1 MDHEN, CDR2 SYDVKM. Written as DNA, the CDR3 is TGTGCCAGCAGCCGACCCGCCCGCGAGACAAGCACAGATACGCAGTATTTT. Its protein product is CASSRPARETSTDTQYF.

The V call is TRBV28, the J call TRBJ1-2; D possibly corresponds to TRBD1 (6 bases). The V gene lost 5 bases and the J gene lost 4 bases, with 17 bases spanning the gap. CDR1 is MDHEN, CDR2 SYDVKM, per germline. This CDR3 has 15 amino acids. CDR3 amino acids: CASSAHRAPSYGYTF. The CDR3 bases are TGTGCCAGCAGTGCCCACAGGGCTCCCAGCTATGGCTACACCTTC.